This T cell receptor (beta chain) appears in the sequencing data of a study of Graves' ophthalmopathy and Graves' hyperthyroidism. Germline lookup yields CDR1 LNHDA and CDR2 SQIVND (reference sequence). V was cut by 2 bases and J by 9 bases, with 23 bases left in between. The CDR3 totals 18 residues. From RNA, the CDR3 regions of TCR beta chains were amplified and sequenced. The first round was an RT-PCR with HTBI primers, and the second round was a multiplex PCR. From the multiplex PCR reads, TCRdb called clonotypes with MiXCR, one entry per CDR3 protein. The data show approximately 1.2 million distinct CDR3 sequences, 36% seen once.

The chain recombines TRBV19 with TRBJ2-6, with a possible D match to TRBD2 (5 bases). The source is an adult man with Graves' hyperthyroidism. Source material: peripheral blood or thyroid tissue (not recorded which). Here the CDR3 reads CASSIRRGSRVGGNVLTF. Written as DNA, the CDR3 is TGTGCCAGTAGTATAAGGCGAGGTAGTAGGGTCGGAGGCAACGTCCTGACTTTC.